Given below is one T cell receptor beta chain in context. No antigen is known for it. V gave up 2 bases and J gave up 1 base; unmatched junction bases: 8. Germline assignment: CDR1 MDHEN and CDR2 SYDVKM. The CDR3 totals 17 residues. The data derive from a study of cytomegalovirus exposure and HLA in healthy donors. The study's findings and limits: Most of the TCR beta V segments (in an earlier analysis) were productive either about 87% or about 30% of the time. TRBV6-2, TRBV6-3 and some other V segments were excluded as indistinguishable. Reportedly, cytomegalovirus status was diagnosed with high sensitivity and specificity. Accurate prediction of HLA-A and HLA-B alleles (for most subjects) was reportedly achieved from TCR beta sequences.

Use of 60 Vbeta and 13 Jbeta primers characterized the PCR. This table comes from immunoSEQ multiplex PCR, and its TCRdb copy is limited to in-frame clones, with some not included. The sample yields about 190,000 clones, over 70% seen once. This receptor was identified in a woman under 30 in good health and CMV-seropositive. Sequencing was done on a sample of PBMCs. The V gene is TRBV28, the J gene TRBJ2-1; 7 bases match TRBD2. CDR3 loop: CASSLPPRGGSYNEQFF. DNA of the CDR3: TGTGCCAGCAGTTTACCCCCCCGCGGGGGTTCCTACAATGAGCAGTTCTTC.